These 12 T cell receptor beta chains were all obtained from the same sample, sequenced in a study of blood T cells in healthy people across ages (dated by TCRdb to 2014 to 2015). The library was obtained by 5' RACE. Sequencing took place on an Illumina HiSeq 2500. A second roughly 7 to 12 cycle PCR used a sample-barcoded 5' primer and a J-beta primer mix. The public reads were reanalyzed by TCRdb: fastp trimming at Q25, MiXCR alignment, in-frame beta chains only. Rows are unified per CDR3 protein, each entry keeping the most common DNA and genes. The sample yields fewer than 900,000 distinct CDR3 sequences; roughly 41% were counted once. The ten largest clones add up to roughly 20% of the sample. Sequencing used blood. The receptors here all came from a woman in her fifties or sixties in good health.

The rearrangement joins TRBV20-1 to TRBJ2-5; D remains ambiguous. CDR3 length equals 9 residues. Germline V lookup: CDR1 DFQATT, CDR2 SNEGSKA (reference sequence). V was cut by 6 bases and J by 11 bases, with 10 bases left in between. Here the CDR3 reads CSAQVGQYF. For the CDR3, the DNA is TGCAGTGCCCAAGTCGGGCAGTACTTC.

V usage is TRBV20-1 and J usage is TRBJ2-7, with D perhaps given as TRBD1 or TRBD2 (6 bases each). This CDR3 comprises 13 residues. Germline V gene sequence: CDR1 DFQATT, CDR2 SNEGSKA (reference sequence). The germline V and J ends were trimmed by 0 bases and 4 bases, with 10 bases remaining between them. The DNA for the CDR3 is TGCAGTGCTAGAGAGGGGGGCCGGTACGAGCAGTACTTC. Translation: CSAREGGRYEQYF.

This clonotype has more than one count but fewer than ten. The chain couples TRBV9 to TRBJ2-7; no definite D call. V gave up 0 bases and J gave up 4 bases, with 8 bases separating them. The CDR3 spans 13 residues. Germline values: CDR1 SGDLS, CDR2 YYNGEE. In DNA, the CDR3 is TGTGCCAGCAGCGTAGCTGAAGGGTACGAGCAGTACTTC. This encodes CASSVAEGYEQYF. The full variable domain, rest sourced from reference TRBV9 and TRBJ2-7, is DSGVTQTPKHLITATGQRVTLRCSPRSGDLSVYWYQQSLDQGLQFLIQYYNGEERAKGNILERFSAQQFPDLHSELNLSSLELGDSALYFCASSVAEGYEQYFGPGTRLTVT.

The rearrangement uses TRBV30 and TRBJ1-1; 12 bases line up with TRBD1. CDR1 and CDR2 from the germline V gene are GTSNPN and SVGIG (reference sequence). The CDR3 contains 14 residues. The V and J ends lost 0 bases and 11 bases, in that order; junction bases with no gene match: 7. CDR3 DNA sequence: TGTGCCTGGAGTGTGGGACAGGGGGCCCCGACGGCTTTCTTT. Protein: CAWSVGQGAPTAFF.

V gene TRBV24-1 combines with J gene TRBJ2-3; D not certain. Germline values: CDR1 KGHDR, CDR2 SFDVKD. CDR3 size: 15 residues. The germline V and J ends were trimmed by 5 bases and 1 base, with 12 bases remaining between them. CDR3: CATSVTGTGTDTQYF. CDR3 DNA sequence: TGTGCCACCAGTGTAACGGGCACGGGCACAGATACGCAGTATTTT.

V gene TRBV6-2 or TRBV6-3 combines with J gene TRBJ1-2; 10 nucleotides match TRBD1. Germline assignment: CDR1 MNHEY and CDR2 SVGEGT. With 0 bases clipped from V and 1 base from J, the junction kept 2 bases outside the gene matches. The CDR3 covers 16 residues. CDR3 residues: CASSYSGTGDNYGYTF. Written as DNA, the CDR3 is TGTGCCAGCAGTTACTCGGGGACAGGGGATAACTATGGCTACACCTTC.

This clonotype was seen a few times. The gene calls are TRBV12-3 or TRBV12-4 and TRBJ1-6; tentatively, D is TRBD1 (5 bases). Trimming stripped 5 bases from V and 3 bases from J, with 11 bases between. This CDR3 region has 15 residues. CDR3 DNA: TGTGCCAGCAGTCCAGGGAAGTTCTATAATTCACCCCTCCACTTT. Residues: CASSPGKFYNSPLHF.

On this clonotype itself: One end of the junction varies from germline; a read error may be responsible. The CDR3 DNA reads as TGTGCCGCCAGTCTAGAGCAGAACAATGAGCAGTTCTTC. This translates into CAASLEQNNEQFF. The chain employs TRBV15 and TRBJ2-1; the D is unclear. Germline values: CDR1 LNHNV, CDR2 YYDKDF (reference sequence). The CDR3 has 13 amino acids.

This clonotype was seen more than once but under ten times. The V gene is TRBV20-1, the J gene TRBJ2-7; TRBD1 agrees at 9 bases. Losses at the gene ends were 5 bases for V and 2 bases for J; bases not matched to a gene: 7. The CDR3 totals 14 residues. Germline V CDR1 and CDR2: DFQATT, SNEGSKA (reference sequence). The CDR3 protein is CSAYMWDRAYEQYF. The CDR3 coding sequence is TGCAGTGCTTATATGTGGGACAGGGCCTACGAGCAGTACTTC.

CDR3 coding DNA: TGTGCCAGCAGCTCATTCCAGGGGAGCACAGATACGCAGTATTTT. Amino acid sequence: CASSSFQGSTDTQYF. The V gene is TRBV7-2, the J gene TRBJ2-3, with D possibly being TRBD1 (6 bases). The V gene's germline CDR1 is SGHTA and CDR2 FQGNSA. V lost 4 bases to trimming and J lost 0 bases, with 11 bases between them. The CDR3 is made up of 15 amino acids.

V usage is TRBV20-1 and J usage is TRBJ2-5, with a weak D call TRBD2 (5 bases). This CDR3 spans 14 amino acids. With 1 base removed from V and 4 bases from J, the gap between germline ends came to 13 bases. Germline V gene data show CDR1 as DFQATT and CDR2 as SNEGSKA (reference sequence). In DNA form, the CDR3 reads TGCAGTGCTAGAGTGGGAGTCGGTGTAGAGACCCAGTACTTC. Encoded protein: CSARVGVGVETQYF.

The V call is TRBV4-1, the J call TRBJ2-3; 8 nucleotides match TRBD2. Losses at the gene ends were 5 bases for V and 7 bases for J; bases not matched to a gene: 14. Germline V gene data show CDR1 as MGHRA and CDR2 as YSYEKL. The CDR3 runs to 16 residues. DNA for the CDR3: TGCGCCAGCAGCGAACTAGCGGAAGCGATCAAAAATACGCAGTATTTT. It encodes CASSELAEAIKNTQYF.